A selection of T cell receptor beta chains follows, all from one sample in a study of Graves' ophthalmopathy and Graves' hyperthyroidism. MiXCR, run by TCRdb on the multiplex PCR reads, gives a single entry per CDR3 protein. The sample contains approximately 460,000 distinct CDR3 sequences, under 15% of which appear only once. Sequencing was carried out using blood. These receptors were collected from a woman under 40 with Graves' ophthalmopathy. CDR3s include the opening cysteine and the closing phenylalanine or tryptophan. The D gene is left open where the match is weak. Size tells how often a clone was seen (once, few, many) or the class of an expanded clone, and some rows leave it out.

j_gene: TRBJ1-2; abundance: -; d_gene: -; v_gene: TRBV6-1; CDR3aa: CASTLGGMNYGYTF; CDR3nt: TGTGCCAGCACCTTGGGAGGAATGAACTATGGCTACACCTTC
j_gene: TRBJ2-2; abundance: -; d_gene: -; v_gene: TRBV7-3; CDR3aa: CASSTPGGELFF; CDR3nt: TGTGCCAGCAGCACACCCGGCGGGGAGCTGTTTTTT
j_gene: TRBJ1-5; abundance: many; d_gene: -; v_gene: TRBV27; CDR3aa: CASSLRGSGQPQHF; CDR3nt: TGTGCCAGCAGTTTACGGGGAAGCGGGCAGCCCCAGCATTTT
j_gene: TRBJ1-2; abundance: many; d_gene: -; v_gene: TRBV4-1; CDR3aa: CASSQDPSLAGWGYTF; CDR3nt: TGCGCCAGCAGCCAAGACCCTAGCCTCGCTGGATGGGGCTACACCTTC
j_gene: TRBJ2-5; abundance: many; d_gene: TRBD2; v_gene: TRBV29-1; CDR3aa: CSVGSTSEETQYF; CDR3nt: TGCAGCGTTGGAAGTACTAGCGAGGAGACCCAGTACTTC
j_gene: TRBJ2-2; abundance: many; d_gene: TRBD1; v_gene: TRBV28; CDR3aa: CASSITGDTGELFF; CDR3nt: TGTGCCAGCAGTATTACAGGGGACACCGGGGAGCTGTTTTTT
j_gene: TRBJ1-6; abundance: many; d_gene: -; v_gene: TRBV12-3/TRBV12-4; CDR3aa: CASSRQTGEDSPLHF; CDR3nt: TGTGCCAGCAGTCGCCAGACTGGGGAGGATTCACCCCTCCACTTT
j_gene: TRBJ2-3; abundance: -; d_gene: -; v_gene: TRBV5-1; CDR3aa: CASSFTGVGTDTQYF; CDR3nt: TGCGCCAGCAGCTTCACGGGGGTTGGCACAGATACGCAGTATTTT
j_gene: TRBJ1-5; abundance: many; d_gene: -; v_gene: TRBV24-1; CDR3aa: CATSGWTVDQPQHF; CDR3nt: TGTGCCACCAGTGGGTGGACAGTTGACCAGCCCCAGCATTTT
j_gene: TRBJ1-2; abundance: many; d_gene: -; v_gene: TRBV3-1; CDR3aa: CASSQGGWYGYTF; CDR3nt: TGTGCCAGCAGCCAGGGAGGGTGGTATGGCTACACCTTC
j_gene: TRBJ2-7; abundance: many; d_gene: TRBD2; v_gene: TRBV27; CDR3aa: CASSLTAGGSSYEQYF; CDR3nt: TGTGCCAGCAGTTTGACAGCGGGAGGGAGCTCCTACGAGCAGTACTTC
j_gene: TRBJ1-2; abundance: many; d_gene: -; v_gene: TRBV19; CDR3aa: CASKKGSDYGYTF; CDR3nt: TGTGCCAGTAAGAAGGGGAGTGACTATGGCTACACCTTC
j_gene: TRBJ1-1; abundance: many; d_gene: TRBD1; v_gene: TRBV7-3; CDR3aa: CASSLTGHTEAFF; CDR3nt: TGTGCCAGCTCTTTGACAGGGCATACTGAAGCTTTCTTT
j_gene: TRBJ2-2; abundance: -; d_gene: -; v_gene: TRBV5-1; CDR3aa: CASSQDQGGGELFF; CDR3nt: TGCGCCAGCAGCCAGGACCAGGGGGGCGGGGAGCTGTTTTTT
j_gene: TRBJ2-5; abundance: few; d_gene: -; v_gene: TRBV30; CDR3aa: CAWSVAGWQETQYF; CDR3nt: TGTGCCTGGAGTGTGGCAGGGTGGCAAGAGACCCAGTACTTC
j_gene: TRBJ1-5; abundance: -; d_gene: -; v_gene: TRBV28; CDR3aa: CASSLARERGSNQPQHF; CDR3nt: TGTGCCAGCAGTTTGGCCAGGGAAAGGGGTAGCAATCAGCCCCAGCATTTT
j_gene: TRBJ2-7; abundance: -; d_gene: TRBD2; v_gene: TRBV15; CDR3aa: CATSSPPGAGMDEQYF; CDR3nt: TGTGCCACCAGCAGCCCCCCCGGAGCGGGGATGGACGAGCAGTACTTC
j_gene: TRBJ1-5; abundance: -; d_gene: -; v_gene: TRBV6-1; CDR3aa: CASSPMGLWNQPQHF; CDR3nt: TGTGCCAGCAGTCCCATGGGCTTGTGGAATCAGCCCCAGCATTTT
j_gene: TRBJ2-7; abundance: -; d_gene: -; v_gene: TRBV7-8; CDR3aa: CASSSMGGTFSYEQYF; CDR3nt: TGTGCCAGCAGCTCCATGGGCGGTACGTTCTCCTACGAGCAGTACTTC
j_gene: TRBJ2-7; abundance: many; d_gene: TRBD2; v_gene: TRBV27; CDR3aa: CASSLLKAGGPGEQYF; CDR3nt: TGTGCCAGCAGTTTACTAAAAGCGGGAGGGCCAGGAGAGCAGTACTTC
j_gene: TRBJ1-6; abundance: few; d_gene: -; v_gene: TRBV27; CDR3aa: CASYSRGTALHF; CDR3nt: TGTGCCAGTTACTCTAGGGGTACAGCCCTCCACTTT
j_gene: TRBJ2-7; abundance: many; d_gene: TRBD1; v_gene: TRBV9; CDR3aa: CASSVATGQGEEQYF; CDR3nt: TGTGCCAGCAGCGTAGCTACTGGGCAGGGGGAAGAGCAGTACTTC
j_gene: TRBJ1-1; abundance: few; d_gene: -; v_gene: TRBV12-3/TRBV12-4; CDR3aa: CASSGFEAFF; CDR3nt: TGTGCCAGCAGTGGATTTGAAGCTTTCTTT
j_gene: TRBJ1-2; abundance: -; d_gene: TRBD1; v_gene: TRBV7-8; CDR3aa: CASSATTGGYGYTF; CDR3nt: TGTGCCAGCAGCGCCACGACAGGGGGATATGGCTACACCTTC
j_gene: TRBJ1-1; abundance: -; d_gene: -; v_gene: TRBV30; CDR3aa: CAWSVSRLQSNTEAFF; CDR3nt: TGTGCCTGGAGCGTCTCCCGTCTTCAGTCGAACACTGAAGCTTTCTTT
j_gene: TRBJ2-5; abundance: many; d_gene: -; v_gene: TRBV11-3; CDR3aa: CASSSVFAEQETQYF; CDR3nt: TGTGCCAGCAGTTCCGTTTTCGCCGAGCAAGAGACCCAGTACTTC
j_gene: TRBJ2-5; abundance: many; d_gene: -; v_gene: TRBV6-5; CDR3aa: CASSLTDRETQYF; CDR3nt: TGTGCCAGCAGTCTGACCGATAGGGAGACCCAGTACTTC
j_gene: TRBJ2-5; abundance: -; d_gene: -; v_gene: TRBV15; CDR3aa: CATSTTPAGKWETQYF; CDR3nt: TGTGCCACCAGCACGACACCCGCAGGGAAGTGGGAGACCCAGTACTTC
j_gene: TRBJ1-3; abundance: many; d_gene: -; v_gene: TRBV12-3/TRBV12-4; CDR3aa: CAGKRGISGNTIYF; CDR3nt: TGTGCCGGAAAAAGGGGGATCTCTGGAAACACCATATATTTT
j_gene: TRBJ2-5; abundance: many; d_gene: -; v_gene: TRBV3-1; CDR3aa: CASSQDRKARETQYF; CDR3nt: TGTGCCAGCAGCCAAGACCGGAAAGCTAGAGAGACCCAGTACTTC
j_gene: TRBJ2-2; abundance: -; d_gene: -; v_gene: TRBV5-6; CDR3aa: CASSLRVGGGSNTGELFF; CDR3nt: TGTGCCAGCAGCTTGAGGGTGGGCGGGGGCTCGAACACCGGGGAGCTGTTTTTT
j_gene: TRBJ2-7; abundance: many; d_gene: -; v_gene: TRBV11-2; CDR3aa: CASSPPGGRQYF; CDR3nt: TGTGCCAGCAGCCCCCCTGGGGGACGGCAGTACTTC
j_gene: TRBJ2-7; abundance: -; d_gene: TRBD1; v_gene: TRBV4-1; CDR3aa: CASSQGLRGRTETYEQYF; CDR3nt: TGCGCCAGCAGCCAAGGCCTCAGGGGGCGGACGGAAACCTACGAGCAGTACTTC
j_gene: TRBJ1-2; abundance: many; d_gene: -; v_gene: TRBV27; CDR3aa: CAVPTIGNYGYTF; CDR3nt: TGTGCCGTACCAACCATCGGTAACTATGGCTACACCTTC
j_gene: TRBJ1-2; abundance: many; d_gene: -; v_gene: TRBV25-1; CDR3aa: CASSETQRLRGYTF; CDR3nt: TGTGCCAGCAGTGAAACACAGAGGTTAAGAGGCTACACCTTC
j_gene: TRBJ1-2; abundance: -; d_gene: -; v_gene: TRBV11-2; CDR3aa: CASSFPAGTGIYGYTF; CDR3nt: TGTGCCAGCAGCTTTCCGGCGGGGACGGGAATCTATGGCTACACCTTC
j_gene: TRBJ1-6; abundance: few; d_gene: TRBD1; v_gene: TRBV7-9; CDR3aa: CASSSDRVSPLHF; CDR3nt: TGTGCCAGCAGCTCGGACAGGGTTTCACCCCTCCACTTT
j_gene: TRBJ2-7; abundance: many; d_gene: -; v_gene: TRBV28; CDR3aa: CASSGSPGPSYEQYF; CDR3nt: TGTGCCAGCAGTGGTTCCCCAGGGCCCTCCTACGAGCAGTACTTC
j_gene: TRBJ1-6; abundance: many; d_gene: -; v_gene: TRBV12-3/TRBV12-4; CDR3aa: CASSFKFSSYNSPLHF; CDR3nt: TGTGCCAGCAGTTTTAAGTTTAGCTCCTATAATTCACCCCTCCACTTT
j_gene: TRBJ2-5; abundance: many; d_gene: TRBD2; v_gene: TRBV12-3/TRBV12-4; CDR3aa: CASSPGAGGETQYF; CDR3nt: TGTGCCAGCAGCCCAGGGGCGGGAGGGGAGACCCAGTACTTC
j_gene: TRBJ1-1; abundance: many; d_gene: -; v_gene: TRBV15; CDR3aa: CATSRSYRGGWTEAFF; CDR3nt: TGTGCCACCAGCAGATCATACCGGGGGGGATGGACTGAAGCTTTCTTT
j_gene: TRBJ2-2; abundance: many; d_gene: -; v_gene: TRBV6-2/TRBV6-3; CDR3aa: CASSYRGLGTGELFF; CDR3nt: TGTGCCAGCAGTTACCGAGGCCTGGGCACCGGGGAGCTGTTTTTT
j_gene: TRBJ2-7; abundance: many; d_gene: -; v_gene: TRBV27; CDR3aa: CASSTGLRGKSYEQYF; CDR3nt: TGTGCCAGCAGTACGGGACTGAGGGGAAAGTCCTACGAGCAGTACTTC
j_gene: TRBJ1-3; abundance: many; d_gene: -; v_gene: TRBV9; CDR3aa: CASSRGGFGPGNTIYF; CDR3nt: TGTGCCAGCAGCCGTGGGGGATTCGGGCCTGGAAACACCATATATTTT
j_gene: TRBJ1-1; abundance: -; d_gene: -; v_gene: TRBV12-3/TRBV12-4; CDR3aa: CASSPQQTKIKGAFF; CDR3nt: TGTGCCAGCAGTCCTCAGCAGACCAAAATAAAGGGAGCTTTCTTT
j_gene: TRBJ2-7; abundance: many; d_gene: TRBD2; v_gene: TRBV7-3; CDR3aa: CASSLRGLAGDKQYF; CDR3nt: TGTGCCAGCAGCTTAAGGGGACTAGCGGGAGACAAGCAGTACTTC
j_gene: TRBJ1-2; abundance: many; d_gene: -; v_gene: TRBV27; CDR3aa: CASSRGGGAHYGYTF; CDR3nt: TGTGCCAGCAGTCGCGGGGGGGGCGCTCACTATGGCTACACCTTC
j_gene: TRBJ2-4; abundance: many; d_gene: TRBD2; v_gene: TRBV20-1; CDR3aa: CSARDWSSGKAKNIQYF; CDR3nt: TGCAGTGCTAGAGATTGGTCTAGCGGCAAAGCCAAAAACATTCAGTACTTC
j_gene: TRBJ2-2; abundance: once; d_gene: -; v_gene: TRBV20-1; CDR3aa: CSAGIRDTGELFF; CDR3nt: TGCAGTGCTGGAATCAGGGACACCGGGGAGCTGTTTTTT
j_gene: TRBJ1-2; abundance: many; d_gene: TRBD1; v_gene: TRBV4-1; CDR3aa: CASSPGQGVGYGYTF; CDR3nt: TGCGCCAGCAGCCCCGGACAGGGTGTAGGCTATGGCTACACCTTC
j_gene: TRBJ1-5; abundance: -; d_gene: -; v_gene: TRBV19; CDR3aa: CASTGGPGTTVSSNQPQHF; CDR3nt: TGTGCCAGTACCGGTGGTCCGGGGACAACCGTTTCTAGCAATCAGCCCCAGCATTTT
j_gene: TRBJ2-2; abundance: many; d_gene: -; v_gene: TRBV6-1; CDR3aa: CASSERRLGQGAVDGELFF; CDR3nt: TGTGCCAGCAGTGAAAGAAGGTTGGGGCAGGGAGCAGTCGACGGGGAGCTGTTTTTT
j_gene: TRBJ1-5; abundance: many; d_gene: TRBD1; v_gene: TRBV5-5; CDR3aa: CASESGTGNQPQHF; CDR3nt: TGTGCCAGCGAGTCCGGGACAGGTAATCAGCCCCAGCATTTT